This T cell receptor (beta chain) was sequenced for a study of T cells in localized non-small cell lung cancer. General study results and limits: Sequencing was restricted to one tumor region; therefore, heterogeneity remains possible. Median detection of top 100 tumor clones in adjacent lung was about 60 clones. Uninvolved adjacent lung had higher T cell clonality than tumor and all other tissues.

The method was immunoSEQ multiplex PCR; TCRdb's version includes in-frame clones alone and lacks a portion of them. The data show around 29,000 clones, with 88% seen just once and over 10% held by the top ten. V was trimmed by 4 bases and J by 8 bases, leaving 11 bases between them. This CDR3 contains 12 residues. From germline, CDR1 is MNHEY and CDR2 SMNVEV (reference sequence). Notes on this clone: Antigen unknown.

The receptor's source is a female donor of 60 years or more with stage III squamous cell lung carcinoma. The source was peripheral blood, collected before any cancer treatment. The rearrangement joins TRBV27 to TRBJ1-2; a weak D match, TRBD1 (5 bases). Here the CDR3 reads CASSYGGWGYTF. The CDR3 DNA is TGTGCCAGCAGTTACGGGGGTTGGGGCTACACCTTC.